What follows is one TCR beta chain and its context. Its antigen has not been determined. Per-base qualities were not stored, and no clone one base away is much larger. In the germline V gene, CDR1 corresponds to MGHDK and CDR2 to SYGVNS. Clipping removes 3 bases from V and 1 base from J, with 13 as the unmatched junction base count. The CDR3 runs 18 amino acids, cysteine and phenylalanine included. Here the CDR3 DNA is all that survives: 54 bases in frame from base 1. This sample stems from a study of T cells in Graves' hyperthyroidism and ophthalmopathy (dated by TCRdb to between 2019 and 2020). Background on the whole study: Peripheral blood was sampled at the time of initial diagnosis, prior to any treatment. A discovery cohort of about a hundred patients, roughly 45 with Graves' ophthalmopathy and over 55 with stable Graves' hyperthyroidism, was used to find distinguishing TCR V-J signatures. An independent validation cohort of fewer than 20 hyperthyroidism patients and 17 patients who later progressed to ophthalmopathy tested prospective prediction of ophthalmopathy. The roughly 100 discovery patients were divided at random into training and test sets in a 7:3 ratio. In six Graves' hyperthyroidism patients, the study also compared T-cell repertoires from thyroid tissue with T-cell repertoires from blood. Once sampling was done, hyperthyroidism patients were given methimazole at a starting dose of 30 mg daily, whereas ophthalmopathy patients were given high-dose intravenous methylprednisolone. The paper describes TCR Vbeta CDR3 sequencing of some 130 peripheral blood samples, made up of 43 ophthalmopathy patients, 70 to 80 hyperthyroidism patients and roughly 17 progressor patients. The investigation overall reported the following: During validation, the model predicted progression to ophthalmopathy a median of around six months ahead of onset, with 70.59% sensitivity and almost 75% specificity. Ophthalmopathy was separated from stable hyperthyroidism by a 13 V-J signature model, with approximately 89% sensitivity and roughly 84% specificity obtained in cross-validation and 80%/75% obtained in testing. Most expanded thyroid clonotypes (frequency above 0.001) were also found in blood, which suggests that blood repertoires may mirror thyroid immune responses. No statistical method was used to fix the sample size in advance, and group allocation was not hidden from the investigators.

The TCR beta CDR3 regions were amplified from the RNA transcripts. The first round of RT-PCR for the TCR CDR3 was performed with the HTBI primer set and the Qiagen OneStep RT-PCR kit. A second multiplex PCR round built the libraries, followed by size selection and purification. Libraries were sequenced paired-end with 100 bp reads on an Illumina HiSeq2000. The published analysis was carried out like this. SOAPnuke was used to process the raw data, removing reads that contained adapters or uncalled bases, had a mean Phred below 15, or lacked an exact match to the constant primer or identifier. High-quality paired reads were merged using COPE v1.2.5, and each unique nucleotide sequence was defined as a clonotype. MiTCR v1.1 was used to align the clonotypes against IMGT TRBV, TRBD and TRBJ reference segments. Analysis was restricted to V-J combinations with a frequency above 0.0001, which covered 99.2% of repertoires. A TCS score was defined as the ratio between F50 (clonal expansion) and ExV (chaos), using BLOSUM62-based TCRdist between CDR3 peptides within each V-J. Welch's t-statistics and random forest reduced just over 500 V-J features to roughly 13, which were used in a naive Bayes classifier (R e1071). TCRdb cleaned the public reads at Q25 with fastp, built clones with MiXCR and kept in-frame beta chains. Each CDR3 protein gets just one entry, which takes the most common genes and DNA from the rows behind it. TCRdb's processing, not the authors' own work, is the source of the V and J calls. The sample table shows roughly 640,000 distinct CDR3 sequences, and 15% to 20% are seen once. Of the sample, less than 3.5% falls within the top ten clones.

Ophthalmopathy patients had moderately to severely active disease, Clinical Activity Score of at least 3, NOSPECS grade of at least 4, and duration under 3 months. Exclusion was applied to patients with uncontrolled infections, other autoimmune diseases, pregnancy or lactation. Diagnoses were based on clinical symptoms, serum thyroxine and TRAb, thyroid ultrasound and orbital computed tomography. PBMCs were isolated from around 10 ml of fresh peripheral blood by Ficoll-Paque density gradient centrifugation. Total RNA was extracted with Trizol reagent, and quality was checked on an Agilent 2100 Bioanalyzer.

Material for sequencing was blood. The sequence came from a woman aged 40 to 50 with Graves' ophthalmopathy. The sequence links TRBV25-1 to TRBJ2-3; 7 central nucleotides agree with TRBD2. At the DNA level, the sequence is TGTGCCAGCAGTGAGGAAGGGCCACGGGAGGCGGGCACAGATACGCAGTATTTT. This gives the protein CASSEEGPREAGTDTQYF.